One T cell receptor beta chain is described in this entry. Deletions cut 8 bases from V and 4 bases from J, with 15 bases between. The CDR3 has 13 residues. Germline V gene sequence: CDR1 LNHDA, CDR2 SQIVND (reference sequence). This specimen comes from a study of blood T cell repertoires in COVID-19. For the study at large: The United States, Italy and Spain supplied acute and convalescent COVID-19 samples.

The data were produced by immunoSEQ multiplex PCR, yet TCRdb's version contains in-frame clones alone and is incomplete. Of under 200,000 clones in the sample, 87% were seen once. The chain is built from TRBV19 and TRBJ2-7, with D hard to call. The sequence was obtained from a man aged 55 to 70 with active or convalescent COVID-19. Sequencing was performed on peripheral blood. The CDR3 coding sequence is TGTGCCAGTCGAGCAAACGCTGGTTACGAGCAGTACTTC. Amino acid sequence: CASRANAGYEQYF.